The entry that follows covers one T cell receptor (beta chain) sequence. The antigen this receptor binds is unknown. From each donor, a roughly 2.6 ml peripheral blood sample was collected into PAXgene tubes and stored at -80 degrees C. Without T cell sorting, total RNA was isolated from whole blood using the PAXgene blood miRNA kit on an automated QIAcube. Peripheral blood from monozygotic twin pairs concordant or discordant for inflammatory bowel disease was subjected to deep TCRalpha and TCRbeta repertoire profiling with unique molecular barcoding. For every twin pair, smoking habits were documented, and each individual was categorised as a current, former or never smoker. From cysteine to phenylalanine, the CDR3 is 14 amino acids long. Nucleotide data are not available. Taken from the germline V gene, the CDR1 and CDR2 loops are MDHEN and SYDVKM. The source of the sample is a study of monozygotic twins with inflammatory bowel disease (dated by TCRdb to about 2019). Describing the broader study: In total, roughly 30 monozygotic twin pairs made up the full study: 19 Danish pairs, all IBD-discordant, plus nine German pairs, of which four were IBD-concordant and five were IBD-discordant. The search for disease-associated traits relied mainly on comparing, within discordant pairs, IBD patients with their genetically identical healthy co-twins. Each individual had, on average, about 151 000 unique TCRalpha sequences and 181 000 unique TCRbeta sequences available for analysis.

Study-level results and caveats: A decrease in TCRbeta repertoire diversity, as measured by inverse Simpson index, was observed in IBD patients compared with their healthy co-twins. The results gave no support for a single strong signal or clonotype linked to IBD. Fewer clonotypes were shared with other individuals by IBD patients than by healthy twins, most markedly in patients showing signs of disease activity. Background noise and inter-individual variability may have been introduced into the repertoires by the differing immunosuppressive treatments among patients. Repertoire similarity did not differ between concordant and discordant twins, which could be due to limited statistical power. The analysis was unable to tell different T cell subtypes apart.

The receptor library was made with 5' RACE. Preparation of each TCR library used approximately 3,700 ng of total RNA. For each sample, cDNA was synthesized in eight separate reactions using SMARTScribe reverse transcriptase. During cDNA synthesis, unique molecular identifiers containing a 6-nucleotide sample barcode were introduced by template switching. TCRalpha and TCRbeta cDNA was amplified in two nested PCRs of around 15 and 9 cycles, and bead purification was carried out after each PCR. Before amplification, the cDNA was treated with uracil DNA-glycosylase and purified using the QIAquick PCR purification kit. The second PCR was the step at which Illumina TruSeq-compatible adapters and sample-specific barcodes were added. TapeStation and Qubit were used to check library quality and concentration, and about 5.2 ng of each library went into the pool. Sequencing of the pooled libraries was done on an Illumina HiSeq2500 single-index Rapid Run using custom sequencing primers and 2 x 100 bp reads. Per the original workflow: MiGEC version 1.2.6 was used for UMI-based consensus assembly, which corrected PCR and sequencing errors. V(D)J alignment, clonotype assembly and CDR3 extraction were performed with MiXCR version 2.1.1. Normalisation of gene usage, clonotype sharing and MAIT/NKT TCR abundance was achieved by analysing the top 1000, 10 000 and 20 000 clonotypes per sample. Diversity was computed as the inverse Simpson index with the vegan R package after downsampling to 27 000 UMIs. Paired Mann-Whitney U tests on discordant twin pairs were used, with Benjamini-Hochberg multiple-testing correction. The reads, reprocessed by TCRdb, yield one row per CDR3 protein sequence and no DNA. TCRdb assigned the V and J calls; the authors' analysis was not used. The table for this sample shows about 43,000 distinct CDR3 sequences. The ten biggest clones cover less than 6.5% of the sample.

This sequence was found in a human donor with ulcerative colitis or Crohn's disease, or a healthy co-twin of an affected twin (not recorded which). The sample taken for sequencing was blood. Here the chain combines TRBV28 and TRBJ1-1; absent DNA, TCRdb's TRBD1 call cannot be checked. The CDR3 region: CASRLGQPSTEAFF.